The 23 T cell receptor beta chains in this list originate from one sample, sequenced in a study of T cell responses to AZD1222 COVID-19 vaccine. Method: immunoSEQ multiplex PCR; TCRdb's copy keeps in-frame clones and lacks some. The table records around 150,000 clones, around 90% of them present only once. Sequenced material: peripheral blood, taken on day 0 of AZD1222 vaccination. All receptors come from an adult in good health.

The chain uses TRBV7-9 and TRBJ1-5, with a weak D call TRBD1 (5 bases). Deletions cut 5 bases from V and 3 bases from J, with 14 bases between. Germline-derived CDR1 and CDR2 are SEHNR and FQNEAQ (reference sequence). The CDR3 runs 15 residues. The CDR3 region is CASSAPGALNQPQHF. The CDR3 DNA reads TGTGCCAGCAGCGCTCCCGGGGCCCTCAATCAGCCCCAGCATTTT.

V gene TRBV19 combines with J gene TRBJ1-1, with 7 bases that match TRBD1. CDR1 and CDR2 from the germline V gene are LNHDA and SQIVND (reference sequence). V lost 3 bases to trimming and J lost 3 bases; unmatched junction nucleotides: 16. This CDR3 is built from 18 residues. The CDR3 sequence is CASSIVKLGGVRDTEAFF. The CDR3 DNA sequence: TGTGCCAGTAGTATTGTCAAATTAGGGGGCGTACGGGACACTGAAGCTTTCTTT.

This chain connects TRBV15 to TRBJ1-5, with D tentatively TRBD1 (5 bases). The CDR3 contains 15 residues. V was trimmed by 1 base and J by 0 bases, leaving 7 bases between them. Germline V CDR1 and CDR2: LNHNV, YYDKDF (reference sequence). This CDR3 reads CATSRGQYSNQPQHF. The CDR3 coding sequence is TGTGCCACCAGCAGAGGACAGTATAGCAATCAGCCCCAGCATTTT.

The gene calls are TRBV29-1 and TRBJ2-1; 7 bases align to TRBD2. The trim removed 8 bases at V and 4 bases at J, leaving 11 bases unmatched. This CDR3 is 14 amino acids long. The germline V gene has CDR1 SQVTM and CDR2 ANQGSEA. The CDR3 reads CSFRSGGRYNEQFF. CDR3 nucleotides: TGCAGCTTCAGATCGGGGGGTAGGTACAATGAGCAGTTCTTC.

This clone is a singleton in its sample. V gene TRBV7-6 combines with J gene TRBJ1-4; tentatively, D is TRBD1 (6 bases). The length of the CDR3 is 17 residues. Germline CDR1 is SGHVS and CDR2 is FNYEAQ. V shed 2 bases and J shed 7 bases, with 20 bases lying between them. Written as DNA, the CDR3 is TGTGCCAGCAGCTTAAAGGGTGGGGGCGCATCGAGTGAAAAACTGTTTTTT. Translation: CASSLKGGGASSEKLFF.

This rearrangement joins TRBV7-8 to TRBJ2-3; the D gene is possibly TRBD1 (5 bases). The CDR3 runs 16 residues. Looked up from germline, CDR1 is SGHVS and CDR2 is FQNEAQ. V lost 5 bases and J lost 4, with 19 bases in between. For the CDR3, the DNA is TGTGCCAGCAGCCCTTACCAGGGCATTCTCTCAGATACGCAGTATTTT. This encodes CASSPYQGILSDTQYF.

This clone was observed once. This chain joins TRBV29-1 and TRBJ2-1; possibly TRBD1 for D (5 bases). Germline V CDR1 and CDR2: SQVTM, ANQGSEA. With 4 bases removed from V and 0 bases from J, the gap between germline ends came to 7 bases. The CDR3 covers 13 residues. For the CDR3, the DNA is TGCAGCGTTGGACAGATCTCCTACAATGAGCAGTTCTTC. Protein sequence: CSVGQISYNEQFF.

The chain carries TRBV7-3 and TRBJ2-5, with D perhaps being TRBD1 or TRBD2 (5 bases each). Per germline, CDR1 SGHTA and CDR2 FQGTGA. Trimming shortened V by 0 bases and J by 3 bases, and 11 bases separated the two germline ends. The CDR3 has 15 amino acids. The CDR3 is CASSLTSGTEETQYF. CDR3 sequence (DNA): TGTGCCAGCAGCTTAACGTCAGGGACCGAAGAGACCCAGTACTTC.

For the CDR3, the DNA is TGCAGTGCTAGAACGGGGGACTACACCTTC. As protein: CSARTGDYTF. The rearrangement links TRBV20-1 to TRBJ1-2; D may be TRBD1 (5 bases). This CDR3 has 10 amino acids. The V end was cut by 2 bases, the J end by 10 bases, with 8 bases between. Germline CDR1 is DFQATT and CDR2 is SNEGSKA (reference sequence).

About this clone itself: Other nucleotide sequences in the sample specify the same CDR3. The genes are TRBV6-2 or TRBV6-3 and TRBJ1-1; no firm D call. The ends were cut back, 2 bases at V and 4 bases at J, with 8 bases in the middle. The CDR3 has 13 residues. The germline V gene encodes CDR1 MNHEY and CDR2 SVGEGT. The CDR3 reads CASSYLGRTEAFF. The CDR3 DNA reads TGTGCCAGCAGTTACCTCGGACGCACTGAAGCTTTCTTT.

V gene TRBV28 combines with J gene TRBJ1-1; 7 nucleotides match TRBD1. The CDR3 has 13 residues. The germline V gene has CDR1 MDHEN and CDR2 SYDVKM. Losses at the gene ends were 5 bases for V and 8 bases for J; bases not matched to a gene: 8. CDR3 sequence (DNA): TGTGCCAGCAGTCCTTGGACAGGCACGGAAGCTTTCTTT. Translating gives CASSPWTGTEAFF.

The CDR3 DNA reads as TGTGCCAGTAGTATTCTCCGTGCCGCCTATAATTCACCCCTCCACTTT. Translated, it gives CASSILRAAYNSPLHF. V is TRBV19 and J is TRBJ1-6; D not resolved. Germline CDR1 reads LNHDA; CDR2 reads SQIVND (reference sequence). The V and J ends lost 3 bases and 2 bases respectively, with 11 bases between them. The length of the CDR3 is 16 residues. Full variable domain (missing parts from reference TRBV19 and TRBJ1-6): DGGITQSPKYLFRKEGQNVTLSCEQNLNHDAMYWYRQDPGQGLRLIYYSQIVNDFQKGDIAEGYSVSREKKESFPLTVTSAQKNPTAFYLCASSILRAAYNSPLHFGNGTRLTVT.

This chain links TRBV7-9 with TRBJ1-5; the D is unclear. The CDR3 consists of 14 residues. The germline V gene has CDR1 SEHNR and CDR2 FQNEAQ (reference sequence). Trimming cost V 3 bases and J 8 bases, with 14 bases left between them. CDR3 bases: TGTGCCAGCAGCTTTGGGGAGGTAATAGAGCCCCAGCATTTT. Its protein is CASSFGEVIEPQHF.

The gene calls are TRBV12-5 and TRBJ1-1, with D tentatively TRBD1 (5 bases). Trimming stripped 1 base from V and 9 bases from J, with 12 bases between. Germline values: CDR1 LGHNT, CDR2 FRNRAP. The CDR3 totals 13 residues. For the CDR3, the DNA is TGTGCTAGTGGTTTGGAGGAGGGGAGTAAAGCTTTCTTT. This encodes CASGLEEGSKAFF.

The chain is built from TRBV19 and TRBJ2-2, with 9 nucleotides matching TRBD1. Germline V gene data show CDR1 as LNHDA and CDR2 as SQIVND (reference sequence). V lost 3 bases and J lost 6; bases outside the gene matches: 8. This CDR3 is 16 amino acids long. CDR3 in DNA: TGTGCCAGTAGTATCTTAGGACAGGGGCCAGCCGGGGAGCTGTTTTTT. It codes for CASSILGQGPAGELFF.

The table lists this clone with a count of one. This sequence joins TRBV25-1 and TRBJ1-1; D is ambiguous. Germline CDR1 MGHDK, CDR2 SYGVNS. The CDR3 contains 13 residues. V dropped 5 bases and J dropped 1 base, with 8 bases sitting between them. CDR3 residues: CASSIGSNTEAFF. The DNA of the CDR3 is TGTGCCAGCAGTATAGGGTCGAACACTGAAGCTTTCTTT.

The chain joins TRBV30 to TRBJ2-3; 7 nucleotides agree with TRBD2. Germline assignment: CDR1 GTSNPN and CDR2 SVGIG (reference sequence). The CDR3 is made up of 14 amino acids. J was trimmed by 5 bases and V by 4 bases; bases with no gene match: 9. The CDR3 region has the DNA TGTGCCTGGAACAGCGGGGTAGGGGTAGATACGCAGTATTTT. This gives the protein CAWNSGVGVDTQYF.

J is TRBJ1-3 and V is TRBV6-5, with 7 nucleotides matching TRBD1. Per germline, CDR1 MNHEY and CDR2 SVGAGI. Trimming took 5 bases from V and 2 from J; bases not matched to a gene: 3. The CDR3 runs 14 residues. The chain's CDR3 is CASSTGDTGNTIYF. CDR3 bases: TGTGCCAGCAGTACAGGGGATACTGGAAACACCATATATTTT.

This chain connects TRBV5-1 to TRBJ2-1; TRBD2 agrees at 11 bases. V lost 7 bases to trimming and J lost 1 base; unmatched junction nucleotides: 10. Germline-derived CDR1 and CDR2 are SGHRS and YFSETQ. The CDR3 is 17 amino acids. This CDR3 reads CASDPLRTSGSYNEQFF. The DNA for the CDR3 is TGCGCCAGCGACCCATTAAGGACTAGCGGGTCCTACAATGAGCAGTTCTTC.

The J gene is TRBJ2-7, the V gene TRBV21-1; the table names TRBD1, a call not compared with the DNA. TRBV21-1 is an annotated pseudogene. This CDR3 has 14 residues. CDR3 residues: CASSFPRIAYEQYF. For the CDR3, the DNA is TGTGCCAGCAGCTTTCCCAGAATCGCCTACGAGCAGTACTTC.

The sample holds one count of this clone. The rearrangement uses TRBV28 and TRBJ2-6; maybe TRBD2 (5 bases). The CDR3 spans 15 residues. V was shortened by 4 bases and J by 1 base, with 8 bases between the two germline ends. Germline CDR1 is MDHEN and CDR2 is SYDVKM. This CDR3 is CASSYGESGANVLTF. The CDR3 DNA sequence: TGTGCCAGCAGTTACGGGGAATCTGGGGCCAACGTCCTGACTTTC.

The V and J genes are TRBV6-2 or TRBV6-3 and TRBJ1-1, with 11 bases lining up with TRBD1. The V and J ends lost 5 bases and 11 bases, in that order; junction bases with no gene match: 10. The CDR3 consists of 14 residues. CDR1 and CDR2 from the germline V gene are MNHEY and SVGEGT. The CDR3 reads CASSRTGGRVAAFF. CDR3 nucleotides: TGTGCCAGCAGTAGGACAGGGGGCAGGGTTGCGGCTTTCTTT.

The CDR3 bases are TGTGCCAGCAGTTCCCGACACTCGGGGGGAAACACCATATATTTT. Translation gives CASSSRHSGGNTIYF. V and J are TRBV6-5 and TRBJ1-3, with D uncertain. The CDR3 consists of 15 residues. V was shortened by 4 bases and J by 4 bases, with 14 bases between the two germline ends. CDR1 is MNHEY and CDR2 is SVGAGI in the germline V gene.